Below, 7 T cell receptor beta chains from the same sample are listed, as sequenced in a study of cytomegalovirus exposure and HLA in healthy donors. 13 Jbeta primers and 60 Vbeta primers were used for the PCR. Some clones are missing from TCRdb's copy, which holds only in-frame ones; the method was immunoSEQ multiplex PCR. The data show around 63,000 clones, roughly 78% seen once. The sample comprised PBMCs. The receptors here all came from a man in his forties in good health and CMV-seronegative.

V gene TRBV18 combines with J gene TRBJ1-2; D unclear. CDR1 and CDR2 from the germline V gene are KGHSH and LQKENI. Trimming pared 2 bases from V and 2 bases from J, leaving 6 bases between. The CDR3 length is 13 residues. The CDR3 region has the DNA TGTGCCAGCTCACCAGAACAGAACTATGGCTACACCTTC. It codes for CASSPEQNYGYTF.

The V and J genes are TRBV10-3 and TRBJ1-6; 11 bases are a match to TRBD1. Germline-derived CDR1 and CDR2 are ENHRY and SYGVKD. With 6 bases clipped from V and 7 bases from J, the junction kept 5 bases outside the gene matches. The CDR3 is 15 residues long. Here the CDR3 DNA reads TGTGCCATCAGGCCGGGACAGGGGGTCAATTCACCCCTCCACTTT. Amino acids: CAIRPGQGVNSPLHF.

This chain uses TRBV11-2 with TRBJ1-6; possible D gene TRBD1, 5 bases. CDR1 and CDR2 (germline): SGHAT, FQNNGV. With 4 bases removed from V and 8 bases from J, the gap between germline ends came to 12 bases. This CDR3 has 14 residues. The CDR3 region is CASSSEIRDSPLHF. The CDR3 region has the DNA TGTGCCAGCAGCTCCGAGATCAGGGATTCACCCCTCCACTTT.

This chain links TRBV7-9 with TRBJ2-7; 10 bases align to TRBD1. Per germline, CDR1 SEHNR and CDR2 FQNEAQ (reference sequence). The CDR3 runs to 12 residues. V trimming: 5 bases; J trimming: 9 bases; junction bases outside the gene matches: 4. The CDR3: CASSPGTGVQYF. The CDR3 nucleotides read TGTGCCAGCAGCCCCGGGACAGGGGTGCAGTACTTC.

The chain links TRBV27 to TRBJ2-2; D call uncertain. The V end lost 2 bases, the J end lost 5 bases, and 6 bases lay between the germline ends. The CDR3 sequence is 13 residues long. Germline V lookup: CDR1 MNHEY, CDR2 SMNVEV (reference sequence). The CDR3 spells CASSLGLTGELFF. The CDR3 DNA follows: TGTGCCAGCAGTTTAGGGCTGACCGGGGAGCTGTTTTTT.

CDR3 nucleotides: TGTGCCAGCAGTAACGCAGGGGTCGGGGAGCTGTTTTTT. Residues: CASSNAGVGELFF. This chain links TRBV2 with TRBJ2-2, with D possibly being TRBD1 (6 bases). V gave up 5 bases and J gave up 7 bases, with 11 bases separating them. CDR3 length equals 13 residues. Germline CDR1 and CDR2: SNHLY and FYNNEI. The full variable domain, with the rest looked up from reference TRBV2 and TRBJ2-2, is EPEVTQTPSHQVTQMGQEVILRCVPISNHLYFYWYRQILGQKVEFLVSFYNNEISEKSEIFDDQFSVERPDGSNFTLKIRSTKLEDSAMYFCASSNAGVGELFFGEGSRLTVL.

J is TRBJ2-2 and V is TRBV2; 12 nucleotides agree with TRBD2. V lost 10 bases to trimming and J lost 5 bases; unmatched junction nucleotides: 20. Germline values: CDR1 SNHLY, CDR2 FYNNEI. This CDR3 is 19 amino acids long. Here the CDR3 reads CATLRGLAGGRIRTGELFF. CDR3 nucleotides: TGTGCCACCCTCCGGGGGCTAGCGGGGGGGAGGATTCGGACCGGGGAGCTGTTTTTT. Using reference TRBV2 and TRBJ2-2 for the parts outside the CDR3, the full variable domain is EPEVTQTPSHQVTQMGQEVILRCVPISNHLYFYWYRQILGQKVEFLVSFYNNEISEKSEIFDDQFSVERPDGSNFTLKIRSTKLEDSAMYFCATLRGLAGGRIRTGELFFGEGSRLTVL.